This TCR beta chain is drawn from a study of molecular identifiers for immune sequencing clone quantification. TCRdb reprocessed the PCR reads via MiXCR and lists one record per CDR3 protein. The table lists about 68,000 distinct CDR3 sequences, 15% to 20% of them singletons. This CDR3 is built from 17 residues. V lost 3 bases, J lost 4 bases, and 9 bases stayed unmatched. The germline gives CDR1 MNHEY, CDR2 SMNVEV (reference sequence). For this clonotype: A single base separates this from a much larger clone, so it may be a read error.

The sequence was obtained from a human donor in good health. Some libraries in this study had Jurkat cell RNA spiked in. Input material: naive CD8+ T cells from blood, with Jurkat cell RNA spiked in. Sample subset: FACS-sorted CD8+CD4-CCR7+CD45RA+ naive T cells. This chain joins TRBV27 and TRBJ2-2, with 9 positions matching TRBD1. As DNA, the CDR3 is TGTGCCAGCAGTTTTAGCCTCGGGACAGGGTGCACCGGGGAGCTGTTTTTT. As protein: CASSFSLGTGCTGELFF.